This T cell receptor beta chain emerged from a study of blood T cell repertoires in COVID-19. The junction had 5 bases not matched to a gene; V was cut back by 4 bases and J by 2 bases. The V gene's germline CDR1 is WSHSY and CDR2 SAAADI. The CDR3 contains 16 residues. Generated by immunoSEQ multiplex PCR, the TCRdb table keeps only in-frame clones and is missing some. The table has about 200,000 clones, roughly 81% seen once. The clonotype originates from a woman of 80 years or more with acute or convalescent COVID-19. J is TRBJ2-3 and V is TRBV10-2; 11 bases align to TRBD2. Sequencing was carried out using peripheral blood. This chain's CDR3 is CASSGGLAGSTDTQYF. CDR3 nucleotides: TGCGCCAGCAGTGGAGGACTAGCGGGTTCCACAGATACGCAGTATTTT.